The next 18 T cell receptor beta chains were all read from a single sample in a study of regulatory T cells in long-lasting Graves disease. Documented time point: newly diagnosed GD, antithyroid drugs for less than 3 months. The TCR library was made from RNA that had been extracted from PBMCs in TRIzol. Researchers made TCR beta libraries by using iRepertoire HTBI primers and running Arm-PCR on CDR3 regions. Via MiXCR, TCRdb re-called the multiplex PCR reads, giving one row per CDR3 protein. The data contain roughly 400,000 distinct CDR3 sequences, about a sixth of them singletons. The same specimen was also included in a second study, on T cells in Graves' hyperthyroidism and ophthalmopathy.

Sample: peripheral blood mononuclear cells (PBMCs), taken at new diagnosis, from a patient treated with antithyroid drugs. These receptors were collected from a young woman with Graves disease.

This clonotype has a count of ten or more. V gene TRBV20-1 combines with J gene TRBJ2-3, with TRBD2 as a possible D gene (5 bases). Trimming removed 7 bases at V and 2 bases at J, with 10 bases between. Germline values: CDR1 DFQATT, CDR2 SNEGSKA (reference sequence). The CDR3 consists of 12 residues. The CDR3 protein is CSGEEDTDTQYF. For the CDR3, the DNA is TGCAGTGGCGAGGAGGACACAGATACGCAGTATTTT.

The table lists this clonotype with many counts. This chain connects TRBV6-1 to TRBJ1-1; tentatively, D is TRBD1 (5 bases). There are 17 residues in the CDR3. Trimming took 6 bases from V and 2 from J, leaving 22 bases between them. Germline loops: CDR1 MNHNS, CDR2 SASEGT. CDR3 coding DNA: TGTGCCAGCAGCGGGACGGGTTTGGGCAGGCTCAACACTGAAGCTTTCTTT. It translates to CASSGTGLGRLNTEAFF.

This clonotype was recorded many times. The chain recombines TRBV28 with TRBJ2-7; no clear D. The germline V gene encodes CDR1 MDHEN and CDR2 SYDVKM. The CDR3 length is 13 residues. The V end lost 8 bases, the J end lost 3 bases, and 14 bases lay between the germline ends. CDR3: CASGRAGGYEQYF. The CDR3 nucleotides are TGTGCCAGCGGAAGGGCCGGCGGCTACGAGCAGTACTTC.

V gene TRBV2 combines with J gene TRBJ1-2; weak D call: TRBD1 (5 bases). V gave up 5 bases and J gave up 5 bases, with 21 bases separating them. This CDR3 is 16 amino acids long. The germline V gene encodes CDR1 SNHLY and CDR2 FYNNEI. This CDR3 reads CASSQDNPRIIYGYTF. The CDR3, as DNA: TGTGCCAGCAGTCAGGACAACCCGCGTATTATATATGGCTACACCTTC.

The chain has TRBV6-5 and TRBJ1-2; TRBD1 might be the D (5 bases). V lost 2 bases and J lost 5, with 9 bases in between. The CDR3 consists of 13 residues. Germline CDR1 MNHEY, CDR2 SVGAGI. The CDR3 spells CASSYAGRYGYTF. CDR3 nucleotides: TGTGCCAGCAGTTACGCAGGGCGATATGGCTACACCTTC.

In its sample, this clonotype was seen many times. The chain links TRBV29-1 to TRBJ1-2; D remains ambiguous. V gave up 7 bases and J gave up 3 bases, with 18 bases separating them. The germline V gene has CDR1 SQVTM and CDR2 ANQGSEA. The CDR3 consists of 14 residues. In DNA, the CDR3 is TGCAGCGCTGACCGAGTTTTTGAAGACTATGGCTACACCTTC. Translation gives CSADRVFEDYGYTF. Variable domain in full (rest from reference TRBV29-1 and TRBJ1-2): SAVISQKPSRDICQRGTSLTIQCQVDSQVTMMFWYRQQPGQSLTLIATANQGSEATYESGFVIDKFPISRPNLTFSTLTVSNMSPEDSSIYLCSADRVFEDYGYTFGSGTRLTVV.

This clonotype was seen only once. The rearrangement links TRBV27 to TRBJ2-7; unclear D gene. Per the germline V gene, CDR1 is MNHEY and CDR2 is SMNVEV (reference sequence). Trimming shortened V by 6 bases and J by 5 bases, and 20 bases separated the two germline ends. CDR3 length equals 15 residues. For the CDR3, the DNA is TGTGCCAGCAGCCCCTCGATTCAACCCACGGACGAGCAGTACTTC. Translated, it gives CASSPSIQPTDEQYF.

The chain uses TRBV24-1 and TRBJ2-7; 7 nucleotides align to TRBD1. The CDR3 spans 12 residues. The germline CDR1 and CDR2 sequences are KGHDR and SFDVKD. Losses at the gene ends were 6 bases for V and 3 bases for J; bases not matched to a gene: 1. The chain's CDR3 is CATSPGGYEQYF. CDR3 DNA: TGTGCCACCAGTCCAGGGGGCTACGAGCAGTACTTC.

This clonotype has only a few counts. The DNA of the CDR3 is TGTGCCAGCAGCTTGGAGGGGCCGCCTACTTACAATGAGCAGTTCTTC. Translating gives CASSLEGPPTYNEQFF. The genes are TRBV5-4 and TRBJ2-1, with D possibly TRBD1 on 5 matching bases. The CDR3 has 16 amino acids. Trimming took off 0 bases at V and 4 bases at J, with 14 bases between the two ends. Germline lookup yields CDR1 SGHNT and CDR2 YYREEE (reference sequence).

This clonotype was observed at least ten times. The chain joins TRBV28 to TRBJ2-7; 14 bases are shared with TRBD2. The CDR3 consists of 17 residues. Germline values: CDR1 MDHEN, CDR2 SYDVKM. V was clipped by 5 bases and J by 5 bases; unmatched bases: 11. The chain's CDR3 is CASSLPKGLAGVNEQYF. The DNA for the CDR3 is TGTGCCAGCAGTCTCCCCAAGGGACTAGCGGGAGTCAACGAGCAGTACTTC.

V usage is TRBV19 and J usage is TRBJ2-5; possibly TRBD2 for D (5 bases). This CDR3 is 15 amino acids long. Germline loops: CDR1 LNHDA, CDR2 SQIVND (reference sequence). V was pared by 5 bases and J by 5 bases, with 18 bases between. CDR3 loop: CASSRGGGSRETQYF. CDR3 sequence (DNA): TGTGCCAGTAGTCGCGGAGGAGGTTCTAGGGAGACCCAGTACTTC. Variable domain in full (rest from reference TRBV19 and TRBJ2-5): DGGITQSPKYLFRKEGQNVTLSCEQNLNHDAMYWYRQDPGQGLRLIYYSQIVNDFQKGDIAEGYSVSREKKESFPLTVTSAQKNPTAFYLCASSRGGGSRETQYFGPGTRLLVL.

This clonotype showed up just a few times. V is TRBV27 and J is TRBJ1-1, with 11 nucleotides matching TRBD1. The V and J ends lost 7 bases and 1 base, in that order; junction bases with no gene match: 5. The CDR3 length is 15 residues. Germline-derived CDR1 and CDR2 are MNHEY and SMNVEV (reference sequence). This CDR3 is CASTGQGAQNTEAFF. The CDR3 nucleotides read TGTGCCAGCACCGGACAGGGGGCCCAGAACACTGAAGCTTTCTTT.

V and J are TRBV6-9 and TRBJ1-2; 7 nucleotides align to TRBD1. V lost 3 bases, J lost 2 bases, and 3 bases stayed unmatched. The CDR3 covers 14 residues. Germline lookup yields CDR1 MNHGY and CDR2 SVAAGI. The DNA for the CDR3 is TGTGCCAGCAGTTACGAGGACAGGAACTATGGCTACACCTTC. Amino acid sequence: CASSYEDRNYGYTF.

The table lists this clonotype with many counts. The gene calls are TRBV20-1 and TRBJ1-1; 8 positions agree with TRBD1. The CDR3 is made up of 15 amino acids. With V trimmed by 2 bases and J by 3 bases, 8 bases remained unmatched. From germline, CDR1 is DFQATT and CDR2 SNEGSKA (reference sequence). CDR3 sequence (DNA): TGCAGTGCTAGACCAGGGGGCGCGGGTTACACTGAAGCTTTCTTT. It is translated as CSARPGGAGYTEAFF.

This clonotype was picked up many times. The chain recombines TRBV28 with TRBJ1-2; D gene ambiguous. Trimming cost V 3 bases and J 2 bases, with 10 bases left between them. The CDR3 has 14 residues. The germline gives CDR1 MDHEN, CDR2 SYDVKM. The CDR3 here is CASSFQEPNYGYTF. The CDR3 region has the DNA TGTGCCAGCAGTTTCCAGGAGCCCAACTATGGCTACACCTTC.

This clonotype was recorded many times. V and J are TRBV5-1 and TRBJ2-3; 12 bases match TRBD2. Germline lookup yields CDR1 SGHRS and CDR2 YFSETQ. V dropped 4 bases and J dropped 1; count of bases not matched to a gene: 4. The CDR3 spans 16 residues. The CDR3 DNA is TGCGCCAGCAGCGCGGGACTAGCGGGCCGCACAGATACGCAGTATTTT. It codes for CASSAGLAGRTDTQYF.

This clonotype was seen at least ten times. The V and J genes are TRBV7-9 and TRBJ1-1; D is unclear. V gave up 5 bases and J gave up 3 bases, with 10 bases separating them. Looked up from germline, CDR1 is SEHNR and CDR2 is FQNEAQ (reference sequence). This CDR3 comprises 13 residues. The CDR3 here is CASSPPRDTEAFF. In DNA form, the CDR3 reads TGTGCCAGCAGCCCCCCGCGGGACACTGAAGCTTTCTTT.

This clonotype showed up just a few times. The J gene is TRBJ2-2, the V gene TRBV18; 7 positions match TRBD2. In germline, CDR1 is KGHSH, CDR2 LQKENI. V was clipped by 3 bases and J by 5 bases; unmatched bases: 9. This CDR3 is built from 16 residues. As DNA, the CDR3 is TGTGCCAGCTCACCGTCCGGGACTACGTTTACCGGGGAGCTGTTTTTT. It codes for CASSPSGTTFTGELFF. Combining the CDR3 with reference TRBV18 and TRBJ2-2 gives the whole variable domain NAGVMQNPRHLVRRRGQEARLRCSPMKGHSHVYWYRQLPEEGLKFMVYLQKENIIDESGMPKERFSAEFPKEGPSILRIQQVVRGDSAAYFCASSPSGTTFTGELFFGEGSRLTVL.